Detailed here is one T cell receptor (beta chain). This sample is part of a study of blood T cell repertoires in COVID-19. Study details: Collection of acute and convalescent COVID-19 samples took place in the United States, Italy and Spain. PBMCs, B-cell-depleted T cells, or T cells were the source of the cDNA or gDNA that made up the material.

In germline, CDR1 is LGHNA, CDR2 YNFKEQ. Trimming removed 1 base from V and 0 bases from J, with 8 bases in between. The CDR3 consists of 15 residues. Authors' data handling: For nucleated cells, counts were estimated from reference gene primer amplification. Sequencing used immunoSEQ multiplex PCR; TCRdb keeps in-frame clones, though not all of them. For V, J and clone size, that table is used; D and trimming come from the DNA. The sample shows 250,000 to 300,000 clones, around 86% of them seen only once. Sequenced material: peripheral blood. The chain employs TRBV4-2 and TRBJ2-3, with unresolved D. This receptor was taken from a man between 18 and 29 years old with active or convalescent COVID-19. The CDR3 is CASSQAKTSTDTQYF. The CDR3 DNA reads as TGTGCCAGCAGCCAAGCTAAGACTAGCACAGATACGCAGTATTTT.